This T cell receptor (beta chain) was documented in a study of T cells after yellow fever vaccination. TCRdb passed the 5' RACE reads through MiXCR, listing each CDR3 protein once. The repertoire consists of some 340,000 distinct CDR3 sequences, with about 4% occurring once and the leading ten covering 20% to 25%. Broader study findings: Although most clonotypes did not, a small share appeared in both CD4 and CD8 compartments.

With regard to this clonotype: Its antigen is as yet unknown.

Trimming removed 0 bases from V and 4 bases from J; junction bases left unmatched: 5. This CDR3 spans 18 amino acids. CDR1 and CDR2 (germline): SGHTA, FQGNSA. The rearrangement joins TRBV7-2 to TRBJ2-2; 13 bases match TRBD2. This sample comprised PBMCs, obtained 5 days after the yellow fever booster vaccination. This receptor was taken from a man between 18 and 35 years old who received the YFV17D yellow fever vaccine. The DNA for the CDR3 is TGTGCCAGCAGCTTAGCCCTAACTAGCGGGGGGGCCACCGGGGAGCTGTTTTTT. Amino acid sequence: CASSLALTSGGATGELFF.